This T cell receptor beta chain was profiled in a study of blood T cell repertoires in COVID-19. Study-wide background: The samples span acute and convalescent COVID-19 from the United States, Italy and Spain. Sources were T cells, B-cell-depleted T cells, or PBMCs; the material itself was cDNA or gDNA.

Seattle enrolled patients during active infection and tracked them longitudinally. Some clones are missing from TCRdb's copy, which holds only in-frame ones; the method was immunoSEQ multiplex PCR. This table has about 270,000 clones, 86% appearing once. This receptor was obtained from a woman in her 30s with COVID-19, enrolled during active disease. Sequenced input: peripheral blood.

The CDR3 nucleotides are TGTGCCACCCGGGACAGGCGATCCTACGAGCAGTACTTC. Translating it yields CATRDRRSYEQYF. The chain employs TRBV6-5 and TRBJ2-7, with 8 bases fitting TRBD1. The CDR3 is 13 residues long. J was trimmed by 1 base and V by 10 bases; bases with no gene match: 6. Germline CDR1 reads MNHEY; CDR2 reads SVGAGI.